The present TCR beta chain was sequenced within a study of blood T cell repertoires in COVID-19. The junction had 7 bases not matched to a gene; V was cut back by 7 bases and J by 4 bases. This CDR3 has 15 amino acids. CDR1 is LNHDA, CDR2 SQIVND, per germline (reference sequence). Original processing notes: Estimation of nucleated cell counts was performed using reference gene primer amplification. TCRdb's table, derived via immunoSEQ multiplex PCR, lists solely in-frame clones and lacks some. V, J and clone size are taken as reported in that table, and D and trimming were inferred from the DNA itself. The table shows 150,000 or so clones, with 79% occurring only once. The sample holds one count of this clone.

Sequenced sample: peripheral blood. The chain couples TRBV19 to TRBJ1-5; 10 bases fit TRBD1. This TCR derives from a woman aged 55-70 years with COVID-19, enrolled during active disease. The CDR3 DNA follows: TGTGCCAGTACCCCCGGACAGGGGGAGAATCAGCCCCAGCATTTT. This translates into CASTPGQGENQPQHF.